This TCR beta chain was found in a study of blood T cells in healthy people across ages. Then a second PCR, running about 6 to 11 cycles, was carried out with a sample-barcoded 5' primer and a J-beta primer mix. TCRdb reprocessed the 5' RACE reads via MiXCR and lists one record per CDR3 protein. The table includes around 990,000 distinct CDR3 sequences, around 27% detected once. This CDR3 spans 14 amino acids. Germline V gene lookup returns CDR1 LGHDT and CDR2 YNNKEL (reference sequence). With 4 bases removed from V and 7 bases from J, the gap between germline ends came to 16 bases. These data also formed part of another study, on T cells of mothers and their children.

Source material: blood. The sequence was obtained from a girl aged 2 to 10 in good health. The V and J genes are TRBV3-1 and TRBJ1-2, with D unclear. The DNA of the CDR3 is TGTGCCAGCAGCCGCAACCCCCTACAAGGTGGCTACACCTTC. Translating gives CASSRNPLQGGYTF.